This paragraph covers one T cell receptor (beta chain) sequence. Its antigen remains unknown. Samples underwent the assay at deep level. As processed by the authors: There were no quality scores in the junction-only immunoSEQ sequences, so filtering differed. Profiling relied on immunoSEQ multiplex PCR, and the TCRdb table lists in-frame clones only, not all of them. V, J and clone size are taken as reported in that table, and D and trimming were inferred from the DNA itself. Of approximately 2.1 million clones listed, 85% to 95% are singletons. The CDR3 contains 14 residues. The sample comes from a study of shared clonotypes between healthy human individuals. Notes on the study in general: For naive CD4 cells, roughly 5.5% of clonotypes were shared across a handful of donors. The study found lower generation probabilities in non-shared clonotypes than in those shared by all four donors.

The sequence was obtained from a man between 18 and 29 years old in good health. Some clones in this sample may be carry-over from other donors' samples. The chain has TRBV21-1 and TRBJ2-7; the table's TRBD2 call for D was not verified on the DNA. TRBV21-1 is reported as a pseudogene. The sequenced sample consisted of naive CD4+ T cells from PBMCs. Subset meaning: CD45RA+ positively selected. The CDR3 DNA is TGTGCCAACAGCAAACCCTCGCCACCGCCTAGCCGGTACTTC. Protein product: CANSKPSPPPSRYF.